Shown below are 26 T cell receptor beta chains from a single sample sequenced in a study of control samples from healthy donors and cancer patients. TCRdb keeps only in-frame clones here, not all; method: immunoSEQ multiplex PCR. The sample has hundreds of thousands of clones, more than 65% seen once. The material sequenced was PBMCs. The receptor set was obtained from a woman aged 55-69 years with lung cancer.

This chain joins TRBV18 and TRBJ2-7; TRBD1 matches 7 bases. From germline, CDR1 is KGHSH and CDR2 LQKENI. V shed 3 bases, J shed 0 bases, and the junction held 2 bases outside the gene matches. The CDR3 has 14 amino acids. The CDR3 sequence is CASSPTGRSYEQYF. CDR3 nucleotide sequence: TGTGCCAGCTCACCGACAGGGCGCTCCTACGAGCAGTACTTC. The entire variable domain, with the rest obtained from reference TRBV18 and TRBJ2-7, is as follows: NAGVMQNPRHLVRRRGQEARLRCSPMKGHSHVYWYRQLPEEGLKFMVYLQKENIIDESGMPKERFSAEFPKEGPSILRIQQVVRGDSAAYFCASSPTGRSYEQYFGPGTRLTVT.

This clone has only a few counts. The chain combines TRBV2 with TRBJ1-2, with D hard to call. The V end lost 2 bases, the J end lost 4 bases, and 8 bases lay between the germline ends. The germline V gene encodes CDR1 SNHLY and CDR2 FYNNEI. This CDR3 region has 13 residues. In DNA form, the CDR3 reads TGTGCCAGCAGTGAATGGGCCACCTATGGCTACACCTTC. This codes for CASSEWATYGYTF.

The chain carries TRBV4-1 and TRBJ1-2, with 8 positions matching TRBD1. Germline CDR1 and CDR2: MGHRA and YSYEKL. This CDR3 is built from 18 residues. V was pared by 3 bases and J by 0 bases, with 12 bases of the junction left unmatched. The chain's CDR3 is CASSQPWGRGLANYGYTF. CDR3 in DNA: TGCGCCAGCAGCCAGCCGTGGGGCAGGGGGCTAGCTAACTATGGCTACACCTTC.

Only a few counts were recorded for this clone. This sequence joins TRBV7-9 and TRBJ2-5; 12 nucleotides align to TRBD1. Germline CDR1 is SEHNR and CDR2 is FQNEAQ (reference sequence). V gave up 3 bases and J gave up 1 base; unmatched junction bases: 0. The CDR3 is made up of 15 amino acids. The CDR3 here is CASSLGQGAQETQYF. The CDR3 bases are TGTGCCAGCAGCTTGGGACAGGGGGCCCAAGAGACCCAGTACTTC.

The V call is TRBV19, the J call TRBJ1-5; no reliable D call. CDR3 length: 12 amino acids. V was shortened by 3 bases and J by 4 bases, with 4 bases between the two germline ends. CDR1 and CDR2 (germline): LNHDA, SQIVND (reference sequence). CDR3 sequence reads: CASSMRNQPQHF. Here the CDR3 DNA reads TGTGCCAGTAGTATGCGGAATCAGCCCCAGCATTTT. Supplemented by reference TRBV19 and TRBJ1-5, the full variable domain reads DGGITQSPKYLFRKEGQNVTLSCEQNLNHDAMYWYRQDPGQGLRLIYYSQIVNDFQKGDIAEGYSVSREKKESFPLTVTSAQKNPTAFYLCASSMRNQPQHFGDGTRLSIL.

The rearrangement joins TRBV5-1 to TRBJ2-5; possibly TRBD2 for D (5 bases). V shed 2 bases and J shed 5 bases, with 10 bases lying between them. Germline V gives CDR1 SGHRS, CDR2 YFSETQ. The CDR3 consists of 13 residues. The CDR3 DNA reads as TGCGCCAGCAGCTTTGGTGGCGGGGAGACCCAGTACTTC. Translating it yields CASSFGGGETQYF.

This chain joins TRBV5-1 and TRBJ2-3; TRBD2 might be the D (6 bases). The CDR3 has 14 amino acids. Germline V gene sequence: CDR1 SGHRS, CDR2 YFSETQ. Trimming cost V 4 bases and J 4 bases, with 13 bases left between them. This CDR3 is CASSRLDESDTQYF. The CDR3 DNA reads TGCGCCAGCAGCCGACTAGATGAGTCAGATACGCAGTATTTT.

V usage is TRBV28 and J usage is TRBJ2-7; 12 positions match TRBD2. This CDR3 spans 19 amino acids. CDR1 is MDHEN and CDR2 is SYDVKM in the germline V gene. Trimming cost V 1 base and J 2 bases; bases outside gene matches: 12. This chain's CDR3 is CASSLSRTSGTTLTYEQYF. DNA of the CDR3: TGTGCCAGCAGTTTATCCAGGACTAGCGGGACCACTTTAACCTACGAGCAGTACTTC.

V is TRBV5-1 and J is TRBJ1-6, with no clear D. With 0 bases removed from V and 0 bases from J, the gap between germline ends came to 4 bases. Germline assignment: CDR1 SGHRS and CDR2 YFSETQ. CDR3 size: 15 residues. The CDR3 DNA reads TGCGCCAGCAGCTTGGAGAGCTCCTATAATTCACCCCTCCACTTT. It codes for CASSLESSYNSPLHF.

The chain has TRBV5-4 and TRBJ2-1; 9 nucleotides agree with TRBD1. The germline V gene encodes CDR1 SGHNT and CDR2 YYREEE (reference sequence). The trim removed 4 bases at V and 1 base at J, leaving 3 bases unmatched. The CDR3 is made up of 15 amino acids. The CDR3 DNA reads TGTGCCAGCAGCCCTGGACAGGGGTCCTACAATGAGCAGTTCTTC. This translates into CASSPGQGSYNEQFF. Based on the CDR3 plus reference TRBV5-4 and TRBJ2-1, the full variable domain is ETGVTQSPTHLIKTRGQQVTLRCSSQSGHNTVSWYQQALGQGPQFIFQYYREEENGRGNFPPRFSGLQFPNYSSELNVNALELDDSALYLCASSPGQGSYNEQFFGPGTRLTVL.

This chain connects TRBV9 to TRBJ1-6, with D perhaps matching TRBD1 (6 bases). Germline lookup yields CDR1 SGDLS and CDR2 YYNGEE. Trimming cost V 0 bases and J 11 bases, with 15 bases left between them. The CDR3 consists of 15 residues. CDR3 sequence: CASSVAEQGSTPLHF. CDR3 DNA: TGTGCCAGCAGCGTAGCGGAACAGGGAAGTACACCCCTCCACTTT.

The V and J genes are TRBV2 and TRBJ2-5; the match to TRBD1 covers 10 bases. The germline CDR1 and CDR2 sequences are SNHLY and FYNNEI. J lost 4 bases, V lost 0 bases, and 8 bases had no gene match. This CDR3 has 17 amino acids. DNA of the CDR3: TGTGCCAGCAGTGAAGCGAGGACAGGGGGAGGAAGAGAGACCCAGTACTTC. Protein sequence: CASSEARTGGGRETQYF.

The chain recombines TRBV30 with TRBJ1-2; 7 positions match TRBD1. Germline CDR1 and CDR2: GTSNPN and SVGIG (reference sequence). After removal of 1 base from V and 9 bases from J, the junction contained 8 bases not matched to a gene. CDR3 length: 13 amino acids. CDR3: CAWSARQGLSYTF. As DNA, the CDR3 is TGTGCCTGGAGTGCCAGACAGGGATTAAGCTACACCTTC.

This chain links TRBV10-2 with TRBJ2-1, with TRBD2 identical over 10 bases. Losses at the gene ends were 6 bases for V and 10 bases for J; bases not matched to a gene: 9. This CDR3 spans 14 amino acids. The V gene's germline CDR1 is WSHSY and CDR2 SAAADI. As DNA, the CDR3 is TGCGCCAGCAGCGGGCTAGCGGGAGTAAGGGAGCAGTTCTTC. It specifies CASSGLAGVREQFF.

The chain employs TRBV7-2 and TRBJ1-2, with 9 nucleotides matching TRBD1. The V gene end was trimmed by 5 bases and the J gene end by 5 bases; junction bases not matched to a gene: 9. CDR1 and CDR2 from the germline V gene are SGHTA and FQGNSA. The CDR3 covers 15 residues. The CDR3 DNA is TGTGCCAGCAGCCAATGGACAGGGGATCCGTATGGCTACACCTTC. Its protein is CASSQWTGDPYGYTF.

This chain links TRBV21-1 with TRBJ1-1. TRBV21-1 represents a pseudogene. This CDR3 is built from 16 residues. The DNA of the CDR3 is TGTGCCAGCTCCTCCTTTAGAGGACCGTCGAACACTGAAGCTTTCTTT. Amino acid sequence: CASSSFRGPSNTEAFF.

This sequence joins TRBV7-2 and TRBJ1-2; a possible D gene is TRBD1 (6 bases). The germline CDR1 and CDR2 sequences are SGHTA and FQGNSA. CDR3 size: 15 residues. V lost 3 bases and J lost 2, with 13 bases in between. CDR3 DNA sequence: TGTGCCAGCAGCTTCGTGACAGGAATCAACTATGGCTACACCTTC. Protein product: CASSFVTGINYGYTF.

This clone was observed a few times. The rearrangement joins TRBV4-1 to TRBJ1-1; TRBD1 agrees at 9 bases. The CDR3 contains 14 residues. Germline CDR1 is MGHRA and CDR2 is YSYEKL. V gave up 4 bases and J gave up 3 bases; unmatched junction bases: 3. The CDR3 reads CASSPRTGDTEAFF. The CDR3 bases are TGCGCCAGCAGCCCCCGGACAGGGGACACTGAAGCTTTCTTT.

J is TRBJ2-7 and V is TRBV30; the D is unclear. The CDR3 has 12 residues. Per the germline V gene, CDR1 is GTSNPN and CDR2 is SVGIG (reference sequence). V was trimmed by 3 bases and J by 5 bases, leaving 11 bases between them. For the CDR3, the DNA is TGTGCCTGGAGACCCGGACGCAACGAGCAGTACTTC. This encodes CAWRPGRNEQYF.

Only a few counts were recorded for this clone. The same CDR3 is also encoded by other DNA sequences in this sample. The gene calls are TRBV5-1 and TRBJ2-7; D is possibly TRBD1 (5 bases). The germline gives CDR1 SGHRS, CDR2 YFSETQ. The CDR3 has 14 amino acids. V lost 0 bases and J lost 3, with 10 bases in between. The CDR3 here is CASSLDRSSYEQYF. The CDR3 DNA sequence: TGCGCCAGCAGCTTGGACAGGTCGAGCTACGAGCAGTACTTC. Full variable domain (rest looked up from reference TRBV5-1 and TRBJ2-7): KAGVTQTPRYLIKTRGQQVTLSCSPISGHRSVSWYQQTPGQGLQFLFEYFSETQRNKGNFPGRFSGRQFSNSRSEMNVSTLELGDSALYLCASSLDRSSYEQYFGPGTRLTVT.

To note about this clone: The sample has other DNA sequences that encode this CDR3 too. This chain connects TRBV6-5 to TRBJ1-1, with no clear D. In germline, CDR1 is MNHEY, CDR2 SVGAGI. The CDR3 sequence is 14 residues long. V lost 2 bases to trimming and J lost 2 bases, with 9 bases between them. CDR3 sequence reads: CASSYGMRNTEAFF. For the CDR3, the DNA is TGTGCCAGCAGTTACGGAATGCGAAACACTGAAGCTTTCTTT.

This clone appeared a single time. The chain carries TRBV29-1 and TRBJ1-1; TRBD1 is a possible D gene (5 bases). Germline CDR1 is SQVTM and CDR2 is ANQGSEA. Trimming cost V 1 base and J 9 bases, with 9 bases left between them. This CDR3 region has 11 residues. This CDR3 is CSVEVTVQAFF. CDR3 coding DNA: TGCAGCGTTGAAGTGACAGTTCAAGCTTTCTTT. Together with reference TRBV29-1 and TRBJ1-1, the CDR3 gives the full variable domain: SAVISQKPSRDICQRGTSLTIQCQVDSQVTMMFWYRQQPGQSLTLIATANQGSEATYESGFVIDKFPISRPNLTFSTLTVSNMSPEDSSIYLCSVEVTVQAFFGQGTRLTVV.

The V and J genes are TRBV7-3 and TRBJ2-1; TRBD2 aligns across 11 bases. Germline CDR1 is SGHTA and CDR2 is FQGTGA. V shed 5 bases, J shed 8 bases, and the junction held 8 bases outside the gene matches. The length of the CDR3 is 15 residues. The CDR3 bases are TGTGCCAGCAGCCCAACTAGCGGGAGCTTCGATGAGCAGTTCTTC. Its translation: CASSPTSGSFDEQFF.

V is TRBV7-8 and J is TRBJ2-7; D uncertain. The germline V gene encodes CDR1 SGHVS and CDR2 FQNEAQ. This CDR3 region has 14 residues. Between the trimmed V and J ends, which lost 0 bases and 1 base, there was a span of 7 bases. CDR3 protein: CASSLARNSYEQYF. The CDR3 coding sequence is TGTGCCAGCAGCTTAGCAAGGAATTCCTACGAGCAGTACTTC.

The chain carries TRBV4-1 and TRBJ1-2; 10 positions agree with TRBD1. CDR1 MGHRA and CDR2 YSYEKL come from the germline V gene. The V and J ends lost 1 base and 4 bases, in that order; junction bases with no gene match: 6. CDR3 size: 16 residues. The CDR3, as DNA: TGCGCCAGCAGCCAAGGGGGGACAGGGGATAGCTATGGCTACACCTTC. Residues: CASSQGGTGDSYGYTF.

This chain joins TRBV7-2 and TRBJ2-3; D remains ambiguous. V lost 4 bases, J lost 0 bases, and 11 bases lay in between. Germline V gives CDR1 SGHTA, CDR2 FQGNSA. The CDR3 spans 15 residues. CDR3 coding DNA: TGTGCCAGCAGCTCCGGAACTTATAGCACAGATACGCAGTATTTT. The encoded protein is CASSSGTYSTDTQYF.